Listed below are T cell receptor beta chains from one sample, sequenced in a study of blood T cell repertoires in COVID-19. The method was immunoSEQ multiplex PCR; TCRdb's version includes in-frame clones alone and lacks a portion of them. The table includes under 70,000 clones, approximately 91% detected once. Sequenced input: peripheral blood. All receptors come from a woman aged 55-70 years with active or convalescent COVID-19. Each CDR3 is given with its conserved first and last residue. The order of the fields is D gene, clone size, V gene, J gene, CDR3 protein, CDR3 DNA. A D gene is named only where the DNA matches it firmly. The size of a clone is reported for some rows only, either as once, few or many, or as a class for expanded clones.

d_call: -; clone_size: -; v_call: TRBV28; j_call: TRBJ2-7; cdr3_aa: CASSTDGTLLSYEQYF; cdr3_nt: TGTGCCAGCAGTACTGACGGGACTCTCCTTTCCTACGAGCAGTACTTC
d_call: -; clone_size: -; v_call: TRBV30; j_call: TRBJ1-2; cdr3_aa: CVLGQNYGYTF; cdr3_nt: TGTGTCTTGGGTCAGAACTATGGCTACACCTTC
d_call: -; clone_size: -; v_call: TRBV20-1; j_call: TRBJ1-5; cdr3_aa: CSASLAGRTDNQPQHF; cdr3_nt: TGCAGTGCTAGTTTGGCAGGGAGGACCGACAATCAGCCCCAGCATTTT
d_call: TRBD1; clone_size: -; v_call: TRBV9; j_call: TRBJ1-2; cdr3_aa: CASSPDREYGYTF; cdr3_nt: TGTGCCAGCAGCCCAGACAGGGAATATGGCTACACCTTC
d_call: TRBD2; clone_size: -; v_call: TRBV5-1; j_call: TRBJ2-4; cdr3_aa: CASSLGLAGAGGNIQYF; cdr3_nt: TGCGCCAGCAGCCTAGGACTAGCGGGAGCTGGGGGAAACATTCAGTACTTC
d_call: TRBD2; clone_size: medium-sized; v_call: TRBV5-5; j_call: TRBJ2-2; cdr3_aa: CASSTRTSGRAGELFF; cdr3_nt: TGTGCCAGCAGCACCAGGACTAGCGGGAGGGCCGGGGAGCTGTTTTTT
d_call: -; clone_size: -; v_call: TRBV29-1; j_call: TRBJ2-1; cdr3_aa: CSVPPGGTSSLFQFF; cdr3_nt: TGCAGCGTCCCCCCGGGCGGCACTAGCTCCCTTTTCCAATTCTTC
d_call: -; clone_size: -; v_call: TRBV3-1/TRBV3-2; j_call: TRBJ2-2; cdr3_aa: CASSPQTANTGELFF; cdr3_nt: TGTGCCAGCAGCCCGCAGACAGCGAACACCGGGGAGCTGTTTTTT
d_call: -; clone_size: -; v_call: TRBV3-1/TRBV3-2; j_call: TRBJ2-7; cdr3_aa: CASSPLGGELREQYF; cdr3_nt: TGTGCCAGCAGCCCCTTAGGGGGGGAGCTCCGAGAGCAGTACTTC
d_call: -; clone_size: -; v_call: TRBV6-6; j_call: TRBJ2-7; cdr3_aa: CASSLVYEQYF; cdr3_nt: TGTGCCAGCAGCCTCGTTTACGAGCAGTACTTC
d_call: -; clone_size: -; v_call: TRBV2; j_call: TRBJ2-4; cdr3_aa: CASSFGQSNLAKNIQYF; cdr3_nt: TGTGCCAGCAGTTTCGGACAATCGAACCTAGCCAAAAACATTCAGTACTTC
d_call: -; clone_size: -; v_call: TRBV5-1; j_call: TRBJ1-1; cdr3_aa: CASSLMGPENTEAFF; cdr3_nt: TGCGCCAGCAGCTTGATGGGCCCAGAGAACACTGAAGCTTTCTTT
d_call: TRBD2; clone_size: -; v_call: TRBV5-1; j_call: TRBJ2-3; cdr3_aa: CASSLAVAGAGDTQYF; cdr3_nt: TGCGCCAGCAGCTTGGCCGTAGCGGGGGCGGGAGATACGCAGTATTTT
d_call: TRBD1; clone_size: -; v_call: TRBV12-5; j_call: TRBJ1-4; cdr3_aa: CASGSPRQGDEKLFF; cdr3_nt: TGTGCTAGTGGTTCACCCCGACAGGGGGATGAAAAACTGTTTTTT
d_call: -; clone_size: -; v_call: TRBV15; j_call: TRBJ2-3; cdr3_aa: CATSRDRAADTQYF; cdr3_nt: TGTGCCACCAGCAGAGACAGGGCCGCAGATACGCAGTATTTT
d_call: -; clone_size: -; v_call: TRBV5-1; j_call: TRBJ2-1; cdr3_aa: CASSLESRNNEQFF; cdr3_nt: TGCGCCAGCAGCTTGGAGTCTAGAAACAATGAGCAGTTCTTC
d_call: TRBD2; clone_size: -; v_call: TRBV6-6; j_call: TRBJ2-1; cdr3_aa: CASSYLALAGHNEQFF; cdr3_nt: TGTGCCAGCAGTTACTTAGCACTAGCGGGTCACAATGAGCAGTTCTTC
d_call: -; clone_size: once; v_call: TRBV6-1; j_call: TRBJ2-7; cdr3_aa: CASSELTGTYEQYF; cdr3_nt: TGTGCCAGCAGTGAACTTACAGGGACCTACGAGCAGTACTTC
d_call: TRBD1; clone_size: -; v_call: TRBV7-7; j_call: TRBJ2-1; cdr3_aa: CASSSAATGSGQQFF; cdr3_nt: TGTGCCAGCAGCTCCGCAGCGACAGGGTCGGGACAGCAGTTCTTC
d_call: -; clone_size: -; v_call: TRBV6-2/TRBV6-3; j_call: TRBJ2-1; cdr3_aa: CVSSYDTDEQFF; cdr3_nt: TGTGTCAGCAGTTACGATACGGATGAGCAGTTCTTC
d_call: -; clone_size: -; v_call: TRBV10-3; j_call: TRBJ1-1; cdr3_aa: CAIRSGLTTEAFF; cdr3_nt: TGTGCCATCAGGTCCGGTCTAACCACTGAAGCTTTCTTT
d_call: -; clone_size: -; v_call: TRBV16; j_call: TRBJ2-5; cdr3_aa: CASSQSRTEETQYF; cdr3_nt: TGTGCCAGCAGCCAATCTAGAACGGAAGAGACCCAGTACTTC
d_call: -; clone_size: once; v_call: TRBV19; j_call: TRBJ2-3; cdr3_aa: CASSTPSGTDTQYF; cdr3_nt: TGTGCCAGTAGTACCCCCTCGGGGACAGATACGCAGTATTTT
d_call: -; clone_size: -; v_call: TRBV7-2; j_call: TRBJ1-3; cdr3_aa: CASRLGGTGNTIYF; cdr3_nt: TGTGCCAGCAGGTTAGGAGGGACTGGAAACACCATATATTTT
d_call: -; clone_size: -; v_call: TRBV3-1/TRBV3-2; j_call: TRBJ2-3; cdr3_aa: CASSQGQRPSTDTQYF; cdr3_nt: TGTGCCAGCAGCCAAGGTCAGCGACCCAGCACAGATACGCAGTATTTT
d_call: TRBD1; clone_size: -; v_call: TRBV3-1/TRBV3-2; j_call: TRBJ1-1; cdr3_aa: CASRRQGGTEAFF; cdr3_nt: TGTGCCAGCCGTCGACAGGGGGGCACTGAAGCTTTCTTT
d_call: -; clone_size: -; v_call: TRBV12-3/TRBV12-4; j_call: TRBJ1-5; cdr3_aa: CASSTGSNQPQHF; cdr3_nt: TGTGCCAGCAGCACAGGGAGCAATCAGCCCCAGCATTTT
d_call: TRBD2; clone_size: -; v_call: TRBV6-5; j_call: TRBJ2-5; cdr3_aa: CASRYKGGGQYF; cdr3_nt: TGTGCCAGCAGGTACAAAGGCGGGGGGCAGTACTTC
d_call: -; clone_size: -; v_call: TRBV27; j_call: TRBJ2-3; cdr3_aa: CASGGGRGTDTQYF; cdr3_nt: TGTGCCAGCGGGGGGGGCCGGGGCACAGATACGCAGTATTTT
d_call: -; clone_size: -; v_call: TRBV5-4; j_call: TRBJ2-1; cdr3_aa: CASSLAPSGNEQFF; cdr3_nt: TGTGCCAGCAGCTTGGCACCATCGGGCAATGAGCAGTTCTTC
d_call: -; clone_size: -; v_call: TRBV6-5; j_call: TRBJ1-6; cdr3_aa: CASSYEASEGSPLHF; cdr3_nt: TGTGCCAGCAGTTACGAGGCCAGTGAGGGCTCACCCCTCCACTTT
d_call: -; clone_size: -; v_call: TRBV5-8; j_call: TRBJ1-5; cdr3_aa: CASSLGTKGKSNQPQHF; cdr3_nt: TGTGCCAGCAGCCTTGGTACCAAGGGGAAGAGCAATCAGCCCCAGCATTTT
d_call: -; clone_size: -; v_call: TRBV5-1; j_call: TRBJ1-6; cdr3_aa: CASSLNPRGTDYNSPLHF; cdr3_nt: TGCGCCAGCAGCTTGAACCCGCGCGGGACCGATTATAATTCACCCCTCCACTTT
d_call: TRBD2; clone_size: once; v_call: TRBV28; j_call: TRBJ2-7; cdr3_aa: CASSRPGGAYEQYF; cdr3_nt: TGTGCCAGCAGCCGCCCGGGGGGGGCCTACGAGCAGTACTTC
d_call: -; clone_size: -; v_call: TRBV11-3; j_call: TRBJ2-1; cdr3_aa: CASSQASAYNEQFF; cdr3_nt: TGTGCCAGCAGCCAGGCTAGCGCCTACAATGAGCAGTTCTTC
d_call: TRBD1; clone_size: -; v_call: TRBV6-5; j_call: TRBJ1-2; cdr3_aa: CAVGRGLDGYTF; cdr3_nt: TGTGCCGTAGGCAGGGGGCTTGATGGCTACACCTTC
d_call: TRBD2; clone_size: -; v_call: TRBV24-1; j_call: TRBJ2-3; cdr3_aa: CATSDLHQVASGGVRDTQYF; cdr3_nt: TGTGCCACCAGTGATTTGCATCAGGTGGCTAGCGGGGGTGTACGAGATACGCAGTATTTT
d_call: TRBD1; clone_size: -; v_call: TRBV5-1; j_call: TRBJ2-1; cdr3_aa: CASSLTGDNNEQFF; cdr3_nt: TGCGCCAGCAGCCTGACAGGGGATAACAATGAGCAGTTCTTC
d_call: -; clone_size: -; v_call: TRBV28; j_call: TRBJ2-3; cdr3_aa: CASKGGTDTQYF; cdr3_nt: TGTGCCAGCAAAGGGGGCACAGATACGCAGTATTTT
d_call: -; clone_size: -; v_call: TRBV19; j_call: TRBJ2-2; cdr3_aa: CASSIPRTERNTGELFF; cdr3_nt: TGTGCCAGTAGTATACCACGGACAGAGAGGAACACCGGGGAGCTGTTTTTT
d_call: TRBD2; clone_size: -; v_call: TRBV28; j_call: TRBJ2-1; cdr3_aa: CASSLSGLSGRNEQFF; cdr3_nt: TGTGCCAGCAGTTTATCGGGACTAAGCGGCCGGAATGAGCAGTTCTTC
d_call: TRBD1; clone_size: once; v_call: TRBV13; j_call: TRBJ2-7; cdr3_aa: CASGGTGTVEQYF; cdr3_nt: TGTGCCAGTGGGGGGACAGGAACGGTCGAGCAGTACTTC
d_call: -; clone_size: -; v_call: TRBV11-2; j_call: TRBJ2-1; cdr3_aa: CASRPTGGASYNEQFF; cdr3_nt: TGTGCCAGCAGGCCTACAGGGGGGGCATCCTACAATGAGCAGTTCTTC
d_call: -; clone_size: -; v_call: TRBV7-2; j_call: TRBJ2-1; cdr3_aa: CASRLAGTSSYNEQFF; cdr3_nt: TGTGCCAGCAGACTAGCAGGTACGAGCTCCTACAATGAGCAGTTCTTC
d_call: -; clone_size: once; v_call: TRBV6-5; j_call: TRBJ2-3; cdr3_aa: CASSYDSYRTDTQYF; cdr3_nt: TGTGCCAGCAGTTACGACAGCTACCGCACAGATACGCAGTATTTT
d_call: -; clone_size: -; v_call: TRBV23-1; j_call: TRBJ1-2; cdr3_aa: CASSPWRGKDGYTF; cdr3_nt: TGCGCCAGCAGTCCCTGGAGGGGAAAGGATGGCTACACCTTC
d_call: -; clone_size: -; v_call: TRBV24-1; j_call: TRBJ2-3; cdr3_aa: CATSETGRSDTQYF; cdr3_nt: TGTGCCACCAGTGAGACAGGGAGGTCGGATACGCAGTATTTT